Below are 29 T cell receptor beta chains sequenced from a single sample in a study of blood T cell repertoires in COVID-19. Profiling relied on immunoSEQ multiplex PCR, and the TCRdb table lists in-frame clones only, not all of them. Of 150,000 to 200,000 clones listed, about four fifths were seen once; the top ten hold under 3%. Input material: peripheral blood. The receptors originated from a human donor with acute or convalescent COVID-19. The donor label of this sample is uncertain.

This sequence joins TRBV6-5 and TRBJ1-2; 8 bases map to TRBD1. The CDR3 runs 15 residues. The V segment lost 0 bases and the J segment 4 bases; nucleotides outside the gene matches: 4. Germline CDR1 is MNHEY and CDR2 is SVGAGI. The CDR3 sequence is CASSYSGTGIYGYTF. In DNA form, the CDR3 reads TGTGCCAGCAGTTACTCAGGGACAGGCATCTATGGCTACACCTTC.

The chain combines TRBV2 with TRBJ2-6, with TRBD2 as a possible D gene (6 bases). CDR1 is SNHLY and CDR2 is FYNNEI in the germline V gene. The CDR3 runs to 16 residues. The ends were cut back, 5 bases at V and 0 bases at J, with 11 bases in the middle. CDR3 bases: TGTGCCAGCAGTACCAGGACTACCTCTGGGGCCAACGTCCTGACTTTC. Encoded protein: CASSTRTTSGANVLTF. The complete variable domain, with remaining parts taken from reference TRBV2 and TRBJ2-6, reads EPEVTQTPSHQVTQMGQEVILRCVPISNHLYFYWYRQILGQKVEFLVSFYNNEISEKSEIFDDQFSVERPDGSNFTLKIRSTKLEDSAMYFCASSTRTTSGANVLTFGAGSRLTVL.

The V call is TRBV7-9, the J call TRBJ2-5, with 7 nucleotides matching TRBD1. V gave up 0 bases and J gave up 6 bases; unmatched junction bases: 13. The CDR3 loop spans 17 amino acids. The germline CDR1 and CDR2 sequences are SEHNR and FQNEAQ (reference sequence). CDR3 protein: CASSLAGVDRAAKTQYF. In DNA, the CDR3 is TGTGCCAGCAGCTTAGCGGGTGTAGACAGGGCGGCGAAGACCCAGTACTTC.

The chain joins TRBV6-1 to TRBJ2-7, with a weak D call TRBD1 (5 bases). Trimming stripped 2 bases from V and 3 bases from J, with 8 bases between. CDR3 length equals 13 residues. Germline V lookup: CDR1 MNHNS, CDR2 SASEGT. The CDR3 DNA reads TGTGCCAGCAGTGAACAGGGTCTCTACGAGCAGTACTTC. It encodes CASSEQGLYEQYF.

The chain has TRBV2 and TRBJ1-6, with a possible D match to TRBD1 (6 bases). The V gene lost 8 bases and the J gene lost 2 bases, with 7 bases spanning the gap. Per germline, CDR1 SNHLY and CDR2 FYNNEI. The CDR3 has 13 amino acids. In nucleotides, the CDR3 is TGTGCCAGCCGACAGGCCTATAATTCACCCCTCCACTTT. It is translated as CASRQAYNSPLHF.

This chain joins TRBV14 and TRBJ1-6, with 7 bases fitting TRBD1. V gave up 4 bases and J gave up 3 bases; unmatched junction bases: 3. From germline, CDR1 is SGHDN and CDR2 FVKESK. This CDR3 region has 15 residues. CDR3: CASSLRTGYNSPLHF. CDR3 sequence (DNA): TGTGCCAGCAGCCTTCGGACAGGCTATAATTCACCCCTCCACTTT.

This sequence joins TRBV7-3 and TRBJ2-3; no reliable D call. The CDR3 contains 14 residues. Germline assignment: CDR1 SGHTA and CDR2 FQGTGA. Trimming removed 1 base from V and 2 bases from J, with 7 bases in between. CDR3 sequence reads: CASSLSRYTDTQYF. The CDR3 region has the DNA TGTGCCAGCAGCTTAAGCCGGTACACAGATACGCAGTATTTT.

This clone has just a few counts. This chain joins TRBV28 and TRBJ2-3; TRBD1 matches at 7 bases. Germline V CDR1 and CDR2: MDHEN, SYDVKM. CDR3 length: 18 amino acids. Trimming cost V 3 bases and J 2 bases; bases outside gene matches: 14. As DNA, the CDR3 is TGTGCCAGCAGTTTCTTGCCATACAGGGGCCAAAACACAGATACGCAGTATTTT. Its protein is CASSFLPYRGQNTDTQYF.

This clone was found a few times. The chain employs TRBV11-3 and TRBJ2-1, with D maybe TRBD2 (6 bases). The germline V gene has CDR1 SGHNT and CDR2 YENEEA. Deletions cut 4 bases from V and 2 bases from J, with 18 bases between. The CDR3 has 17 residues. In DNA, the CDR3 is TGTGCCAGCAGCTCCGGGCTACTAGCTGCCCCCTACAATGAGCAGTTCTTC. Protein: CASSSGLLAAPYNEQFF.

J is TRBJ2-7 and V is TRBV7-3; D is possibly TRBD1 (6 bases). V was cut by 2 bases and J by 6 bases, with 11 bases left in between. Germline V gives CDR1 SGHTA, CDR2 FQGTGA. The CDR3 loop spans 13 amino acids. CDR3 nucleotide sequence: TGTGCCAGCAGCTTAGAGTCCAGGGGCGAGCAGTACTTC. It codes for CASSLESRGEQYF.

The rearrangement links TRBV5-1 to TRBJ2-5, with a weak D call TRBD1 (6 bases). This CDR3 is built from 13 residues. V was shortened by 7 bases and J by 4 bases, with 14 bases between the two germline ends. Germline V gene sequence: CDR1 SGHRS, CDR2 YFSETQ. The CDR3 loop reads CASATGRGETQYF. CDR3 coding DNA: TGCGCCAGCGCGACAGGAAGAGGAGAGACCCAGTACTTC.

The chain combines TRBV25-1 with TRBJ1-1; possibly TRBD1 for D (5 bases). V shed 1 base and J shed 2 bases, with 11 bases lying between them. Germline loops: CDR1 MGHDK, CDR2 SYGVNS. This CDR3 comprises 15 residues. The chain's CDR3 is CASSESGRANTEAFF. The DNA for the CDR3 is TGTGCCAGCAGTGAATCGGGCAGGGCAAACACTGAAGCTTTCTTT.

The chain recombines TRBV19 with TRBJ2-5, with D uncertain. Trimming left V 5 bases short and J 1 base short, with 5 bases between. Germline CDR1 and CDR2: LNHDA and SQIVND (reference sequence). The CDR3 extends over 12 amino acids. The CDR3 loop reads CASSGLQETQYF. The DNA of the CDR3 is TGTGCCAGTAGTGGCCTCCAAGAGACCCAGTACTTC. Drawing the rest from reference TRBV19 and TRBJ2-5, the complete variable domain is DGGITQSPKYLFRKEGQNVTLSCEQNLNHDAMYWYRQDPGQGLRLIYYSQIVNDFQKGDIAEGYSVSREKKESFPLTVTSAQKNPTAFYLCASSGLQETQYFGPGTRLLVL.

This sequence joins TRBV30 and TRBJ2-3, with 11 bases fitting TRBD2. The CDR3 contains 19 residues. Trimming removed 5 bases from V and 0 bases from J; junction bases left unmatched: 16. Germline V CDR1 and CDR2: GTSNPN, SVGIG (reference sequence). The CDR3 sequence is CAWVRSGGARRTSTDTQYF. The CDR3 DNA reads TGTGCCTGGGTTCGTAGCGGGGGGGCGCGCCGAACTAGCACAGATACGCAGTATTTT.

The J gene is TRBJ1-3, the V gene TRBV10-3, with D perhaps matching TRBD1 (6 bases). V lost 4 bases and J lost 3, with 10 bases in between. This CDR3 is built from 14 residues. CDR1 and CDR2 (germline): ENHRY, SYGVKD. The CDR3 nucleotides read TGTGCCATCAGTGCAGGGGTGGGTGGAAACACCATATATTTT. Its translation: CAISAGVGGNTIYF.

CDR3 sequence: CASSQHRTPSSGNTIYF. CDR3 coding DNA: TGTGCCAGCAGCCAGCACAGGACACCAAGCTCTGGAAACACCATATATTTT. This chain joins TRBV7-2 and TRBJ1-3; possible D gene TRBD1, 5 bases. Deletions cut 5 bases from V and 0 bases from J, with 17 bases between. Germline V lookup: CDR1 SGHTA, CDR2 FQGNSA. CDR3 length: 17 residues.

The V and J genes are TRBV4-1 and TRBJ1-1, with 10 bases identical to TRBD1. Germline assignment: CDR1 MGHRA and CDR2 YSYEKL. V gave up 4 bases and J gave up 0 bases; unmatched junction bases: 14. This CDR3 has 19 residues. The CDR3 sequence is CASSPHPGQGNEMNTEAFF. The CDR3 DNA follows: TGCGCCAGCAGCCCGCACCCGGGACAGGGGAATGAAATGAACACTGAAGCTTTCTTT.

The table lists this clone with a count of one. CDR3 residues: CASSQEPQNEQFF. In DNA form, the CDR3 reads TGTGCCAGCAGCCAAGAACCACAAAATGAGCAGTTCTTC. The chain couples TRBV3-1 (or the pseudogene TRBV3-2) to TRBJ2-1; D unclear. This CDR3 comprises 13 residues. Germline V gives CDR1 LGHDT, CDR2 YNNKEL (reference sequence). Trimming removed 0 bases from V and 7 bases from J, with 7 bases in between.

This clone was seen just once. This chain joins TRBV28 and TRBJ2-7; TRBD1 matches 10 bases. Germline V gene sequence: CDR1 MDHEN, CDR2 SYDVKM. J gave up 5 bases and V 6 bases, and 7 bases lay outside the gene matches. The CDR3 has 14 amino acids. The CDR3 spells CASRAGTGDHEQYF. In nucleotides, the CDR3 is TGTGCCAGCAGGGCCGGGACAGGGGACCACGAGCAGTACTTC.

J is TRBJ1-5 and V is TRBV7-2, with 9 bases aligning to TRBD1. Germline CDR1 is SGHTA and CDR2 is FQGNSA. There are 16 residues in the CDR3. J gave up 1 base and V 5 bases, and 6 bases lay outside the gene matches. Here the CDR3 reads CASSLGTGLSNQPQHF. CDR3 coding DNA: TGTGCCAGCAGCCTAGGGACAGGGCTGAGCAATCAGCCCCAGCATTTT.

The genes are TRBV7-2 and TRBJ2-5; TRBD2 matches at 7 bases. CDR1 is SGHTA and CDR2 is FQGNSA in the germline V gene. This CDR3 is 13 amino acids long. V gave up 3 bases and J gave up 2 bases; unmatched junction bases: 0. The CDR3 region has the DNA TGTGCCAGCAGCTTCGGGGGGCAAGAGACCCAGTACTTC. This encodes CASSFGGQETQYF.

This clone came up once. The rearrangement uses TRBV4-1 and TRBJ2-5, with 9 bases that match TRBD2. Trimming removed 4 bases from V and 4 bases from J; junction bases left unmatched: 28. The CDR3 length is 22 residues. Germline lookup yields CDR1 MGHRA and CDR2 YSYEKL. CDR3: CASSLSERRLAELPPSGETQYF. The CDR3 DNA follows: TGCGCCAGCAGCCTTTCGGAAAGGAGACTAGCGGAACTACCCCCCTCGGGAGAGACCCAGTACTTC.

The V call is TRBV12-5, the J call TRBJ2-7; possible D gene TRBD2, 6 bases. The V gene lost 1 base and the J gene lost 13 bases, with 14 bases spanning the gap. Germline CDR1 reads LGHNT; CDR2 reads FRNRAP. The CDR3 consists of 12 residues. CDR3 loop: CASGLAAGTRYF. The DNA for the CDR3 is TGTGCTAGTGGTTTGGCCGCCGGGACTCGATACTTC.

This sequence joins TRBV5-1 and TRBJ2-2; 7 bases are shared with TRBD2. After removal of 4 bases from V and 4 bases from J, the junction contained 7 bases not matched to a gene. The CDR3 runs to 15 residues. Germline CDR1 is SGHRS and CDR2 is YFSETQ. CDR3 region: CASSSGTSVTGELFF. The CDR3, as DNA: TGCGCCAGCAGCAGCGGGACGTCGGTCACCGGGGAGCTGTTTTTT.

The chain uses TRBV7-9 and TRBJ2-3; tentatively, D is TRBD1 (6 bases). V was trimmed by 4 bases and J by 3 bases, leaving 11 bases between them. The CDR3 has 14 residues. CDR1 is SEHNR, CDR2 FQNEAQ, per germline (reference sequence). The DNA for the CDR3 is TGTGCCAGCAGCTCCCAGGGGAGAACAGATACGCAGTATTTT. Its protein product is CASSSQGRTDTQYF.

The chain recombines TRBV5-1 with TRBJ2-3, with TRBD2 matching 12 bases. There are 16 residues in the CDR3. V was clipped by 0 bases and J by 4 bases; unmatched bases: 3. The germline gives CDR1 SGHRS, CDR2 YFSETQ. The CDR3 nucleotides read TGCGCCAGCAGCTTGGAGGGACTAGCGGGCCCAGATACGCAGTATTTT. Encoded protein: CASSLEGLAGPDTQYF.

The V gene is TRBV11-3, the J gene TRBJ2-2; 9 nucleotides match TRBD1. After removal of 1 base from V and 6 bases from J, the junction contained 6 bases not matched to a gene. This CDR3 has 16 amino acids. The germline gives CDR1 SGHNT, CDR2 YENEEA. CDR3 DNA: TGTGCCAGCAGCTTAGGGGGACAGGGTTTTCCCGGGGAGCTGTTTTTT. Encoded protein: CASSLGGQGFPGELFF.

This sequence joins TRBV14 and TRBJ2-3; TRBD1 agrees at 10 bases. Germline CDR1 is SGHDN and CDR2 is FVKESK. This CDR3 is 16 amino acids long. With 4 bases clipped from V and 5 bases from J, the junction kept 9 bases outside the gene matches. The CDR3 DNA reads TGTGCCAGCAGCCTTCGACAGGGGGCGTTTTTAGATACGCAGTATTTT. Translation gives CASSLRQGAFLDTQYF.

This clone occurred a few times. The CDR3 sequence: CASSLRLEGNTQYF. CDR3 nucleotides: TGTGCCAGCAGCCTCAGACTAGAAGGAAACACGCAGTATTTT. V is TRBV5-4 and J is TRBJ2-3; D might be TRBD2 (6 bases). The length of the CDR3 is 14 residues. The V and J ends lost 4 bases and 9 bases respectively, with 18 bases between them. Germline V gives CDR1 SGHNT, CDR2 YYREEE (reference sequence).